The source of this T cell receptor beta chain is a study of T cell responses to AZD1222 COVID-19 vaccine. Study-wide background: Investigators merged groups given second doses at roughly 4 or roughly 12 weeks.

The repertoire was sequenced with immunoSEQ multiplex PCR; TCRdb's copy has only in-frame clones and lacks some. This table holds 95,000 to 150,000 clones, 85% to 90% found once. Trimming cost V 2 bases and J 1 base, with 7 bases left between them. The CDR3 runs 14 residues. From germline, CDR1 is SGHDT and CDR2 YYEEEE. The rearrangement links TRBV5-6 to TRBJ1-5; D ambiguous. This clonotype was sampled from an adult in good health. This specimen consisted of peripheral blood, obtained on day 0 of AZD1222 vaccination. For the CDR3, the DNA is TGTGCCAGCAGCTTTCGGAGGAGCAATCAGCCCCAGCATTTT. This sequence encodes CASSFRRSNQPQHF.